These 12 T cell receptor beta chains were all obtained from the same sample, sequenced in a study of memory B cells and T cells in multiple sclerosis. Libraries were prepared by immunoSEQ multiplex PCR; TCRdb keeps only in-frame clonotypes and omits some of them. The table lists 35,000 to 55,000 clones, roughly four fifths of them singletons, with around 1.1% in the top ten. No antigen is known for these receptors. Stimulus-free culture yielded autoproliferating CFSE-dim and non-proliferating CFSE-high T cells, each sequenced separately. Pooled replicate wells came from some 5x10^7 CFSE-labeled PBMCs cultured 6 to 8 days without stimulus. Material for sequencing was PBMCs from blood kept in culture. These receptors were taken from a human donor with multiple sclerosis.

The genes are TRBV19 and TRBJ1-5; D unresolved. CDR3 length equals 15 residues. The germline V gene encodes CDR1 LNHDA and CDR2 SQIVND (reference sequence). V shed 3 bases and J shed 0 bases, with 9 bases lying between them. CDR3 nucleotide sequence: TGTGCCAGTAGTATTGGCAGGCTTAGCAATCAGCCCCAGCATTTT. It yields the protein CASSIGRLSNQPQHF. The whole variable domain, filled in from reference TRBV19 and TRBJ1-5, reads DGGITQSPKYLFRKEGQNVTLSCEQNLNHDAMYWYRQDPGQGLRLIYYSQIVNDFQKGDIAEGYSVSREKKESFPLTVTSAQKNPTAFYLCASSIGRLSNQPQHFGDGTRLSIL.

The chain carries TRBV4-1 and TRBJ2-7; 10 nucleotides agree with TRBD1. Trimming cost V 4 bases and J 4 bases; bases outside gene matches: 7. The CDR3 loop spans 15 amino acids. CDR1 and CDR2 (germline): MGHRA, YSYEKL. The DNA of the CDR3 is TGCGCCAGCAGCCGAGGACAGGGGGAAGGGTACGAGCAGTACTTC. As protein: CASSRGQGEGYEQYF.

V and J are TRBV2 and TRBJ1-6; 8 bases align to TRBD1. The CDR3 totals 14 residues. The germline V gene has CDR1 SNHLY and CDR2 FYNNEI. After removal of 6 bases from V and 8 bases from J, the junction contained 6 bases not matched to a gene. The CDR3 is CASSPDRVDSPLHF. The CDR3 DNA follows: TGTGCCAGCAGCCCGGACAGGGTGGATTCACCCCTCCACTTT.

The chain joins TRBV6-5 to TRBJ2-7; TRBD2 might be the D (6 bases). Per germline, CDR1 MNHEY and CDR2 SVGAGI. This CDR3 has 13 amino acids. Between the trimmed V and J ends, which lost 5 bases and 5 bases, there was a span of 13 bases. CDR3 DNA sequence: TGTGCCAGCAGTCCCCCGGGACTTAACGAGCAGTACTTC. Its translation is CASSPPGLNEQYF.

This clone was seen only a few times. This chain uses TRBV27 with TRBJ2-7; D uncertain. The CDR3 loop spans 13 amino acids. Between the trimmed V and J ends, which lost 2 bases and 2 bases, there was a span of 7 bases. Germline CDR1 MNHEY, CDR2 SMNVEV (reference sequence). CDR3 sequence: CASSLARPYEQYF. The CDR3 DNA is TGTGCCAGCAGTTTAGCCCGTCCCTACGAGCAGTACTTC.

The rearrangement uses TRBV4-2 and TRBJ2-7; D is unclear. The CDR3 is 13 amino acids. V was shortened by 0 bases and J by 4 bases, with 7 bases between the two germline ends. Germline CDR1 is LGHNA and CDR2 is YNFKEQ. In DNA form, the CDR3 reads TGTGCCAGCAGCCAAGATCGGCGGTACGAGCAGTACTTC. Its protein product is CASSQDRRYEQYF.

This clone was detected once. The chain is built from TRBV10-3 and TRBJ1-1; no clear D. V lost 0 bases, J lost 6 bases, and 5 bases lay in between. Germline V gene lookup returns CDR1 ENHRY and CDR2 SYGVKD. The CDR3 has 12 amino acids. The CDR3 nucleotides read TGTGCCATCAGTGAGTCGGGAGCTGAAGCTTTCTTT. Its protein is CAISESGAEAFF.

As concerns this clone: The CDR3 does not end in the conserved phenylalanine or tryptophan, so this is likely a read error. CDR3 DNA: TGTGCCAGCAGTCAGGAGTTTGGCCAGCCCCAGCATCTT. Amino acid sequence: CASSQEFGQPQHL. V and J are TRBV6-4 and TRBJ1-5; D unresolved. The V gene lost 5 bases and the J gene lost 7 bases, with 12 bases spanning the gap. Per the germline V gene, CDR1 is MRHNA and CDR2 is SNTAGT. This CDR3 has 13 amino acids.

V usage is TRBV2 and J usage is TRBJ1-5; D remains ambiguous. This CDR3 region has 15 residues. Trimming took 6 bases from V and 0 from J, leaving 12 bases between them. Germline V lookup: CDR1 SNHLY, CDR2 FYNNEI. CDR3: CASRLTRSSNQPQHF. The CDR3 nucleotides are TGTGCCAGCAGGCTGACGCGCAGTAGCAATCAGCCCCAGCATTTT. Looking up the rest from reference TRBV2 and TRBJ1-5 gives the full variable domain: EPEVTQTPSHQVTQMGQEVILRCVPISNHLYFYWYRQILGQKVEFLVSFYNNEISEKSEIFDDQFSVERPDGSNFTLKIRSTKLEDSAMYFCASRLTRSSNQPQHFGDGTRLSIL.

V gene TRBV6-5 combines with J gene TRBJ2-5; 10 bases are a match to TRBD2. V shed 0 bases, J shed 1 base, and the junction held 2 bases outside the gene matches. This CDR3 has 16 amino acids. The germline gives CDR1 MNHEY, CDR2 SVGAGI. CDR3 nucleotide sequence: TGTGCCAGCAGTTACTCCCGGACTAGCGGCCAAGAGACCCAGTACTTC. Translated: CASSYSRTSGQETQYF.

V usage is TRBV7-8 and J usage is TRBJ1-5; D unclear. Germline CDR1 reads SGHVS; CDR2 reads FQNEAQ. V was shortened by 2 bases and J by 7 bases, with 15 bases between the two germline ends. CDR3 size: 15 residues. The DNA for the CDR3 is TGTGCCAGCAGCTTAACGGAGGCGGCCCGGCAGCCCCAGCATTTT. Translating gives CASSLTEAARQPQHF.

The J gene is TRBJ2-7, the V gene TRBV9; TRBD2 might be the D (7 bases). The V and J ends lost 0 bases and 3 bases respectively, with 16 bases between them. Looked up from germline, CDR1 is SGDLS and CDR2 is YYNGEE. There are 16 residues in the CDR3. CDR3 region: CASSVGVGGEFYEQYF. The CDR3 DNA follows: TGTGCCAGCAGCGTAGGGGTAGGGGGGGAGTTCTACGAGCAGTACTTC.